Listed below are T cell receptor beta chains from one sample, sequenced in a study of T cells after yellow fever vaccination. Each CDR3 protein gets one entry after TCRdb re-called the 5' RACE reads with MiXCR. The sample lists about 170,000 distinct CDR3 sequences, approximately 10% occurring once. The sequences come from CD8+ T cells sorted from PBMCs, collected 15 days after the yellow fever booster vaccination. The receptors stem from a man younger than 35 who received the YFV17D yellow fever vaccine. Each CDR3 is given without its conserved first and last residue. Each record gives: CDR3 length, clone size, V gene, CDR3 protein. The listing skips clone size in some rows; elsewhere it reads once, few, many or a size class.

>13|few|TRBV27
ASRQLAGNTDTQY
>12|-|TRBV27
ASSLWSRADEQF
>11|few|TRBV7-9
ASSGGQGWTQY
>15|-|TRBV7-9
ASSLSDLQGRYFGYT
>12|few|TRBV5-1
ASSLVAGLDGYT
>11|many|TRBV7-6
ASRQGGNSPLH
>13|-|TRBV11-2
ASSLDNGINTEAF
>13|once|TRBV7-6
ASTRAGGAPDTQY
>13|once|TRBV27
ASSDRGGAGYGYT
>10|-|TRBV15
ATSRDRYEQF
>14|-|TRBV7-9
ASSPTGLAGDNEQF
>17|few|TRBV4-3
ASSQGAGTSGGPPHQQY
>14|few|TRBV4-3
ASSPTGYASTDTQY
>11|few|TRBV6-2/TRBV6-3
ASSYRGLTEAF
>11|few|TRBV12-3/TRBV12-4
ASSLAVARELF
>14|-|TRBV7-6
ASSLRGTGISDTQY
>11|-|TRBV7-9
ASSQIQGRGTF
>13|few|TRBV29-1
SVEYRTLSSYEQY
>12|many|TRBV29-1
SVVLAGGQETQY
>13|-|TRBV5-4
ASSPPRASTDTQY
>13|many|TRBV29-1
SVDGLPVSTDTQY
>14|few|TRBV4-3
ASSHSAGGPGNEQF
>13|many|TRBV7-3
ASSLRRTLRETQY
>16|-|TRBV5-8
ASSLAQAPYSGANVLT
>12|few|TRBV4-1
ASTPSGGPDEQF
>10|-|TRBV30
AWKGNTGELF
>13|many|TRBV6-5
ASSYTSGGADTQY